This T cell receptor beta chain was observed in a study of blood T cells in healthy people across ages. With V trimmed by 5 bases and J by 2 bases, 3 bases remained unmatched. Per germline, CDR1 SGHTA and CDR2 FQGNSA. The CDR3 has 14 residues. Study-level results: TCR beta diversity correlated strongly with naive T cell percentage.

As for this clonotype: Its matching antigen is unknown.

The use of a sample-barcoded 5' primer and a J-beta primer mix characterized a second PCR of roughly 7 to 11 cycles. TCRdb reprocessed the 5' RACE reads with MiXCR, giving one entry per CDR3 protein. This table has about 670,000 distinct CDR3 sequences, approximately 40% appearing once. The chain uses TRBV7-2 and TRBJ2-3; 8 nucleotides match TRBD1. The TCR comes from a man older than 75 in good health. Sequencing used blood. The CDR3 DNA reads as TGTGCCAGCAGCGCGACAGGGGACACAGATACGCAGTATTTT. It is translated as CASSATGDTDTQYF.